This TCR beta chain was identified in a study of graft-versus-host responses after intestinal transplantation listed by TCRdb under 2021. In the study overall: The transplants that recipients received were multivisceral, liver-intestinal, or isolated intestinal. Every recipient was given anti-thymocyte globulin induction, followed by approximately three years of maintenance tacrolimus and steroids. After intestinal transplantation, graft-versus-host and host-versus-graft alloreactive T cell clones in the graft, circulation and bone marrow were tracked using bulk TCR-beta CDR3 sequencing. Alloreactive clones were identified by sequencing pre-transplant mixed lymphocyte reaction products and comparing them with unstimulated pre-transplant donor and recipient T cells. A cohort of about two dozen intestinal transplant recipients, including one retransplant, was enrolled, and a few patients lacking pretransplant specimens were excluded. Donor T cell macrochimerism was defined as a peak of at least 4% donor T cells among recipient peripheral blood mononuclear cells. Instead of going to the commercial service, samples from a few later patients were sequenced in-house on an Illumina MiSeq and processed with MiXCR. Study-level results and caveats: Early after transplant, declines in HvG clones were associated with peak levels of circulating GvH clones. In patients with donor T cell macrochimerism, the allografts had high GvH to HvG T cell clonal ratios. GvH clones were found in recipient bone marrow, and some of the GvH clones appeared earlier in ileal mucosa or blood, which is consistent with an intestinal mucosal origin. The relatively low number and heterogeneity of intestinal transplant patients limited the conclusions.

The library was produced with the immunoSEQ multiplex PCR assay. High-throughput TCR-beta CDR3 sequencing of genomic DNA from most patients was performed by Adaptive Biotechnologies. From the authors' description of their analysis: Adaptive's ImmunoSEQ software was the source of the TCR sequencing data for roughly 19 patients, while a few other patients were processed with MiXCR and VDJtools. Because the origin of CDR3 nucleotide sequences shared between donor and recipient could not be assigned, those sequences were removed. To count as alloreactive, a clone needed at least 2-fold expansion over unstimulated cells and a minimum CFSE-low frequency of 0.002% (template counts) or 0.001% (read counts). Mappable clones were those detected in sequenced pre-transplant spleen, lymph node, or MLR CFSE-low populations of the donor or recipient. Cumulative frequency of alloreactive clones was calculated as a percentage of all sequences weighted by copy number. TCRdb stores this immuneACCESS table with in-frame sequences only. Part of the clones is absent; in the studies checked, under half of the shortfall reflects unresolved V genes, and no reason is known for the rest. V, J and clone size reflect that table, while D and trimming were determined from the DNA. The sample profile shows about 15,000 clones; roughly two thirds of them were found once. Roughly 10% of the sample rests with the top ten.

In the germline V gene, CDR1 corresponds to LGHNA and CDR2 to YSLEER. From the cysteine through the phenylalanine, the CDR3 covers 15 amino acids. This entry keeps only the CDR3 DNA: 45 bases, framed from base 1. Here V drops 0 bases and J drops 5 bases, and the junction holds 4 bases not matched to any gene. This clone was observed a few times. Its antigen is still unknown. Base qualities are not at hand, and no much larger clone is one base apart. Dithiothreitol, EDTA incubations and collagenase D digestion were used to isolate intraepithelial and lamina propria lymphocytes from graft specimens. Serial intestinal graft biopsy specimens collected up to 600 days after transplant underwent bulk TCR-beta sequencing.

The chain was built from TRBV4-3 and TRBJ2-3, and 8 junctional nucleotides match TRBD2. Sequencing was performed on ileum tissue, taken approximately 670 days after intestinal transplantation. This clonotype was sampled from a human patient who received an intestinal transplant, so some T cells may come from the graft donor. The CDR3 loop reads CASSQDSLAVDTQYF. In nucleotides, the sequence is TGCGCCAGCAGCCAAGATTCACTAGCGGTAGATACGCAGTATTTT.